Below, one T cell receptor (beta chain) is given with its context. The antigen is undetermined. The entry originates in a study of blood T cells in healthy people across ages. Overall study: Per every two T cells, about one barcoded beta molecule was captured by template switching. Study-wide points: Roughly linearly, TCR beta diversity per million T cells fell as age increased. Diversity was estimated from one million T cells, and these estimates were considered underestimates.

V lost 3 bases and J 8 bases, leaving 15 bases between the germline ends. There are 14 residues in the CDR3. Germline V gene data show CDR1 as SGHRS and CDR2 as YFSETQ. Sample-barcoded 5' priming and a J-beta primer mix drove a second PCR of roughly 7 to 11 cycles. MiXCR, run by TCRdb on the 5' RACE reads, gives a single entry per CDR3 protein. Of 590,000 or so distinct CDR3 sequences in the sample, about 28% were seen once. This TCR derives from an elderly woman in good health. The J gene is TRBJ2-1, the V gene TRBV5-1; tentative D call: TRBD2 (5 bases). The sample comprised blood. The CDR3 nucleotides read TGCGCCAGCAGCTCCCACTTTGGAGGACATGAGCAGTTCTTC. Protein sequence: CASSSHFGGHEQFF.